This is a list of T cell receptor beta chains from one sample in a study of blood T cell repertoires in COVID-19. Sequencing used immunoSEQ multiplex PCR; TCRdb keeps in-frame clones, though not all of them. The repertoire includes 250,000 to 300,000 clones, around 80% of them detected once, and 4.2% sits in the top ten. The sequenced material came from peripheral blood. The receptor set was obtained from a man aged 60 to 69 with acute or convalescent COVID-19. Each CDR3 is given with its conserved first and last residue. The D gene is left open where the match is weak. The listing skips clone size in some rows; elsewhere it reads once, few, many or a size class.

size,D,V,J,DNA,CDR3
-,TRBD2,TRBV6-5,TRBJ2-4,TGTGCCAGCAGTCGACTAGCGGGAGCCAAAAACATTCAGTACTTC,CASSRLAGAKNIQYF
-,TRBD1,TRBV7-9,TRBJ1-2,TGTGCCAGCAGCACGGACAGGGGGGTATATGGCTACACCTTC,CASSTDRGVYGYTF
-,-,TRBV2,TRBJ2-5,TGTGCCAGCAGTGAAGCGGGGTACAGGGTTGGAGAGACCCAGTACTTC,CASSEAGYRVGETQYF
once,-,TRBV3-1/TRBV3-2,TRBJ1-1,TGTGCCAGCAGCCAAGTCGGGAACACTGAAGCTTTCTTT,CASSQVGNTEAFF
-,-,TRBV2,TRBJ1-2,TGTGCCAGCAGTGAAGGGGGACTAAGGGGCCTACTCTATGGCTACACCTTC,CASSEGGLRGLLYGYTF
-,-,TRBV3-1/TRBV3-2,TRBJ1-6,TGTGCCAGCAGCCAAGAGGACAGAGCAGGATCACCCCTCCACTTT,CASSQEDRAGSPLHF
-,TRBD1,TRBV27,TRBJ2-2,TGTGCCAGCAGTTGGGACAGGGGTACCGGGGAGCTGTTTTTT,CASSWDRGTGELFF
few,TRBD1,TRBV10-3,TRBJ1-2,TGTGCCATCAGTGACAGGGGGCGAGCTGGTGGCTACACCTTC,CAISDRGRAGGYTF
-,TRBD2,TRBV5-5,TRBJ2-4,TGTGCCAGCAGCCCGCCGGGACTAGCGGGTTCCAAAAACATTCAGTACTTC,CASSPPGLAGSKNIQYF
once,TRBD1,TRBV7-2,TRBJ2-1,TGTGCCAGCAGCCTTCCGTCACAGGGGAAGACCTACAATGAGCAGTTCTTC,CASSLPSQGKTYNEQFF
-,-,TRBV6-6,TRBJ2-7,TGTGCCAGCAGTTACCAGGGGTTCCACGAGCAGTACTTC,CASSYQGFHEQYF
once,TRBD2,TRBV3-1/TRBV3-2,TRBJ2-2,TGTGCCAGCAGGATGGGACTAGCGGGGGCTGACACCGGGGAGCTGTTTTTT,CASRMGLAGADTGELFF
-,TRBD2,TRBV6-5,TRBJ2-5,TGTGCCAGCAGTTGGACTAGCGGAACACAAGAGACCCAGTACTTC,CASSWTSGTQETQYF
-,-,TRBV27,TRBJ2-7,TGTGCCAGCAGCTTCACAGGGAGACACTACGAGCATTACTTC,CASSFTGRHYEHYF
-,-,TRBV2,TRBJ1-5,TGTGCCAGCAGTCCCCAGGGTGGAATACATCAGCCCCAGCATTTT,CASSPQGGIHQPQHF
-,-,TRBV19,TRBJ1-5,TGTGCCAGTAGTATGGACAGTTACAATCAGCCCCAGCATTTT,CASSMDSYNQPQHF
few,-,TRBV2,TRBJ2-2,TGTGCCAGCAGTGATTCTGGGGGGGCAAGCACCGGGGAGCTGTTTTTT,CASSDSGGASTGELFF
-,-,TRBV7-9,TRBJ2-7,TGTGCCAGCGCAAGGGGCTCAATCTACGAGCAGTACTTC,CASARGSIYEQYF
-,TRBD2,TRBV7-2,TRBJ2-2,TGTGCCAGCAGCTTGGGAGGGTCCGCGAACACCGGGGAGCTGTTTTTT,CASSLGGSANTGELFF
-,-,TRBV6-5,TRBJ2-7,TGTGCCAGCAATGTGGGCCCCGAGCAGTACTTC,CASNVGPEQYF
-,-,TRBV5-1,TRBJ2-7,TGCGCCAGCAGCTTACAACCTACAGGGCCCTACGAGCAGTACTTC,CASSLQPTGPYEQYF
-,-,TRBV6-6,TRBJ1-5,TGTGCCAGCAGGCGATCAGGGTCACTAGTCAATCAGCCCCAGCATTTT,CASRRSGSLVNQPQHF